The 7 T cell receptor beta chains presented below share a single source sample, sequenced in a study of T cell responses to AZD1222 COVID-19 vaccine. Some clones are missing from TCRdb's copy, which holds only in-frame ones; the method was immunoSEQ multiplex PCR. The sample lists about 130,000 clones, around 84% occurring once. Sequencing was performed on peripheral blood, taken on day 0 of AZD1222 vaccination. Receptors originate from an adult in good health.

V gene TRBV9 combines with J gene TRBJ2-7, with 8 bases aligning to TRBD1. The ends lost 0 bases at V and 6 bases at J; junction bases unmatched: 5. CDR1 is SGDLS and CDR2 is YYNGEE in the germline V gene. The CDR3 length is 14 residues. DNA of the CDR3: TGTGCCAGCAGCGTAGGGACAGGGACCGTCGAGCAGTACTTC. This gives the protein CASSVGTGTVEQYF.

This chain joins TRBV9 and TRBJ2-3, with TRBD1 as a possible D gene (5 bases). CDR3 size: 16 residues. Germline CDR1 SGDLS, CDR2 YYNGEE. The germline V and J ends were trimmed by 4 bases and 0 bases, with 15 bases remaining between them. CDR3 nucleotide sequence: TGTGCCAGCAGCACATCGACAGTGCCTAGCACAGATACGCAGTATTTT. This codes for CASSTSTVPSTDTQYF.

The chain joins TRBV30 to TRBJ2-7; D unclear. The CDR3 length is 12 residues. The V end lost 5 bases, the J end lost 5 bases, and 13 bases lay between the germline ends. Germline V gene sequence: CDR1 GTSNPN, CDR2 SVGIG (reference sequence). CDR3 residues: CAWGTVINEQYF. The DNA of the CDR3 is TGTGCCTGGGGAACTGTAATAAACGAGCAGTACTTC.

The genes are TRBV14 and TRBJ1-3, with D possibly matching TRBD1 (6 bases). Germline loops: CDR1 SGHDN, CDR2 FVKESK. Trimming shortened V by 4 bases and J by 0 bases, and 10 bases separated the two germline ends. The CDR3 is 15 residues long. The CDR3 is CASSRGASSGNTIYF. For the CDR3, the DNA is TGTGCCAGCAGCCGGGGGGCCTCCTCTGGAAACACCATATATTTT.

The count of this clone is one. Here the CDR3 reads CASSPWDPPGELFF. In DNA form, the CDR3 reads TGTGCCAGCAGCCCCTGGGACCCCCCGGGGGAGCTGTTTTTT. The chain combines TRBV9 with TRBJ2-2; tentatively, D is TRBD1 or TRBD2 (5 bases each). Germline loops: CDR1 SGDLS, CDR2 YYNGEE. CDR3 length: 14 residues. The V end lost 4 bases, the J end lost 8 bases, and 15 bases lay between the germline ends.

This chain uses TRBV6-5 with TRBJ1-4, with 7 positions matching TRBD1. After removal of 1 base from V and 5 bases from J, the junction contained 4 bases not matched to a gene. From germline, CDR1 is MNHEY and CDR2 SVGAGI. This CDR3 region has 15 residues. CDR3 sequence: CASSYFSGQNEKLFF. The CDR3 nucleotides are TGTGCCAGCAGTTACTTCTCGGGACAGAATGAAAAACTGTTTTTT.

This clone was detected a few times. The J gene is TRBJ1-5, the V gene TRBV5-8; 8 bases map to TRBD1. V shed 0 bases and J 2 bases; nucleotides not matched to a gene: 4. CDR1 is SGHTS, CDR2 YDEGEE, per germline. CDR3 length: 16 amino acids. The CDR3 DNA sequence: TGTGCCAGCAGCTTGGCAGGGGGCGATCGCAATCAGCCCCAGCATTTT. This sequence encodes CASSLAGGDRNQPQHF.